These T cell receptor beta chains were read from a single sample in a study of blood T cell repertoires in COVID-19. TCRdb's table, derived via immunoSEQ multiplex PCR, lists solely in-frame clones and lacks some. The table shows fewer than 400,000 clones, with under 90% occurring only once. The sequenced sample consisted of peripheral blood. These receptor sequences come from a woman aged 30 to 39 with COVID-19, enrolled during active disease. Both conserved end residues are part of each CDR3. Each record gives: CDR3 length, J gene, D gene, clone size, V gene, CDR3 protein, CDR3 DNA. D genes are given only for firm matches. Clone size, where shown, is once, few, many, or a class for clones that have expanded.

>19|TRBJ2-3|-|-|TRBV11-3
CASSRLPPLDRESTDTQYF
TGTGCCAGCAGCCGCCTCCCCCCCCTTGACAGAGAGAGCACAGATACGCAGTATTTT
>14|TRBJ1-3|-|-|TRBV5-1
CASSLGQMGDTIYF
TGCGCCAGCAGCCTCGGACAGATGGGAGACACCATATATTTT
>15|TRBJ2-2|TRBD1|-|TRBV7-9
CASSTGSGQGGELFF
TGTGCCAGCAGTACTGGCTCTGGACAGGGCGGGGAGCTGTTTTTT
>12|TRBJ1-5|-|-|TRBV12-3/TRBV12-4
CASSLVGETQHF
TGTGCCAGCAGTTTAGTTGGGGAGACCCAGCATTTT
>16|TRBJ2-3|TRBD2|-|TRBV7-8
CASSLVGGTFTDTQYF
TGTGCCAGCAGCTTAGTCGGGGGGACTTTCACAGATACGCAGTATTTT
>16|TRBJ1-2|-|-|TRBV27
CASSSGQSGATGGYTF
TGTGCCAGCAGTTCCGGACAGTCCGGGGCTACGGGAGGCTACACCTTC
>13|TRBJ1-2|-|-|TRBV25-1
CASSADRTYGYTF
TGTGCCAGCAGTGCGGACAGAACCTATGGCTACACCTTC
>16|TRBJ2-7|-|-|TRBV5-5
CASSLGSGRGAYEQYF
TGTGCCAGCAGCTTGGGGAGTGGGCGGGGCGCCTACGAGCAGTACTTC
>14|TRBJ2-2|-|-|TRBV5-4
CASSGQPYTGELFF
TGTGCCAGCAGCGGACAGCCATACACCGGGGAGCTGTTTTTT
>21|TRBJ1-1|-|-|TRBV19
CASSMIPVGSWLSTAWGEAFF
TGTGCCAGTAGTATGATCCCTGTCGGTTCTTGGCTGTCGACGGCCTGGGGCGAAGCTTTCTTT
>18|TRBJ1-5|TRBD1|-|TRBV10-1
CASSTGAPNMYSNQPQHF
TGCGCCAGCAGTACAGGGGCTCCAAATATGTATAGCAATCAGCCCCAGCATTTT
>15|TRBJ2-3|TRBD2|-|TRBV7-2
CASGQASGSTDTQYF
TGTGCCTCAGGCCAGGCTAGCGGGAGCACAGATACGCAGTATTTT
>16|TRBJ2-7|TRBD1|-|TRBV3-1/TRBV3-2
CASSPTAGQGVNEQYF
TGTGCCAGCAGCCCAACGGCGGGACAGGGGGTAAACGAGCAGTACTTC
>11|TRBJ2-3|-|-|TRBV19
CASSIGDTQYF
TGTGCCAGTAGTATCGGGGATACGCAGTATTTT
>15|TRBJ2-7|TRBD2|-|TRBV6-5
CASRRLAGYSYEQYF
TGTGCCAGCAGGCGACTAGCGGGGTACTCCTACGAGCAGTACTTC
>16|TRBJ1-5|TRBD1|-|TRBV5-8
CASSHGTGKIDQPQHF
TGTGCCAGCAGCCACGGGACAGGGAAAATAGATCAGCCCCAGCATTTT
>16|TRBJ1-4|-|-|TRBV21-1
CASSATRGLTYEKLFF
TGTGCCAGCAGCGCCACCAGGGGGCTGACATATGAAAAACTGTTTTTT
>14|TRBJ1-2|TRBD1|-|TRBV5-1
CASSLGTGGYGYTF
TGCGCCAGCAGCTTGGGGACAGGGGGCTATGGCTACACCTTC
>14|TRBJ1-1|-|-|TRBV5-1
CASSLAGARGEAFF
TGCGCCAGCAGCTTGGCCGGCGCCAGGGGTGAAGCTTTCTTT
>18|TRBJ2-6|TRBD1|-|TRBV11-2
CASSRRTGGAGGANVLTF
TGTGCCAGCAGCCGTCGGACAGGGGGCGCGGGTGGGGCCAACGTCCTGACTTTC
>14|TRBJ1-4|-|-|TRBV19
CASNRDVGREKLFF
TGTGCCAGTAACCGGGATGTCGGCCGTGAAAAACTGTTTTTT
>18|TRBJ1-5|-|once|TRBV19
CASSIPSRQTLYDQPQHF
TGTGCCAGTAGTATCCCGAGTCGACAGACTTTATATGATCAGCCCCAGCATTTT